The rows below give T cell receptor beta chains drawn from one sample of a study of T cell clones after liver transplantation. Sequencing was performed with immunoSEQ multiplex PCR; in TCRdb, only in-frame clones are kept and a portion is missing. The repertoire holds fewer than 20,000 clones, with around 89% as singletons. The sample was CD8+ T cells from blood, taken 45 to 47 months after liver transplant. Receptor source: a human patient who received a liver transplant. Some T cells may have originated in the graft donor. Each CDR3 is given with its conserved first and last residue. A D gene is named only where the DNA matches it firmly. Clone sizes are given selectively: once, few, many, or a class where the clone is expanded.

abundance | j_gene | d_gene | len | v_gene | CDR3aa | CDR3nt
- | TRBJ2-7 | - | 15 | TRBV15 | CATSRSGVSSYEQYF | TGTGCCACCAGCAGGTCGGGCGTGAGCTCCTACGAGCAGTACTTC
- | TRBJ2-7 | - | 14 | TRBV6-5 | CASSYSGIGYEQYF | TGTGCCAGCAGTTACTCGGGGATCGGCTACGAGCAGTACTTC
- | TRBJ1-1 | TRBD1 | 15 | TRBV28 | CASSSPNRGQTEAFF | TGTGCCAGCAGTTCCCCTAACAGGGGCCAAACTGAAGCTTTCTTT
- | TRBJ2-2 | TRBD2 | 15 | TRBV19 | CASSKREGQVGELFF | TGTGCCAGTAGTAAGCGGGAGGGCCAGGTCGGGGAGCTGTTTTTT
- | TRBJ1-1 | TRBD1 | 11 | TRBV27 | CASGQGVGAFF | TGTGCCAGCGGACAGGGGGTGGGAGCTTTCTTT
- | TRBJ1-1 | TRBD1 | 15 | TRBV9 | CASSVEEGGIVEAFF | TGTGCCAGCAGCGTAGAGGAAGGGGGCATTGTTGAAGCTTTCTTT
- | TRBJ1-4 | TRBD1 | 15 | TRBV9 | CASSAGQATNEKLFF | TGTGCCAGCAGCGCCGGACAGGCAACTAATGAAAAACTGTTTTTT
- | TRBJ1-1 | - | 15 | TRBV6-5 | CASSYYRGLNTEAFF | TGTGCCAGCAGTTACTATCGGGGATTGAACACTGAAGCTTTCTTT
- | TRBJ2-1 | TRBD2 | 15 | TRBV10-3 | CAIWSGRSSYNEQFF | TGTGCCATCTGGAGCGGGAGAAGTTCCTACAATGAGCAGTTCTTC
once | TRBJ1-5 | - | 19 | TRBV19 | CASSIHPGVPATKYQPQHF | TGTGCCAGTAGTATCCATCCAGGGGTTCCAGCAACGAAGTATCAGCCCCAGCATTTT
- | TRBJ2-1 | - | 14 | TRBV2 | CASSEQGRTEQLFF | TGTGCCAGCAGTGAACAGGGCCGGACCGAGCAGCTGTTCTTC
- | TRBJ2-7 | TRBD2 | 16 | TRBV27 | CASSLLLAGGPGEQYF | TGTGCCAGCAGTTTACTACTAGCGGGAGGGCCCGGCGAGCAGTACTTC
- | TRBJ2-3 | - | 12 | TRBV5-4 | CASSLHLDTQYF | TGTGCCAGCAGCTTGCATCTGGATACGCAGTATTTT
- | TRBJ1-5 | TRBD1 | 15 | TRBV27 | CASSLMTGANQPQHF | TGTGCCAGCAGTTTGATGACAGGGGCCAATCAGCCCCAGCATTTT
- | TRBJ2-1 | TRBD2 | 16 | TRBV4-2 | CASSRNGGLAGGRGFF | TGTGCCAGCAGCCGGAACGGTGGACTAGCGGGAGGGCGGGGGTTCTTC